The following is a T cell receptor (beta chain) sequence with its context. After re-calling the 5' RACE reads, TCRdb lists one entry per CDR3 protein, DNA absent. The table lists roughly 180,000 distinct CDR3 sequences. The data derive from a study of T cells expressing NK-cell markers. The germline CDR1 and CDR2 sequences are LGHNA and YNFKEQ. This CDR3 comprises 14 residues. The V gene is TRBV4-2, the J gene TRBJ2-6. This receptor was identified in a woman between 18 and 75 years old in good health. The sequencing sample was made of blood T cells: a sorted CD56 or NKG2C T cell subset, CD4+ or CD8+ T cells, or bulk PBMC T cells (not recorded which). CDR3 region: CASSPSSGANVLTF.